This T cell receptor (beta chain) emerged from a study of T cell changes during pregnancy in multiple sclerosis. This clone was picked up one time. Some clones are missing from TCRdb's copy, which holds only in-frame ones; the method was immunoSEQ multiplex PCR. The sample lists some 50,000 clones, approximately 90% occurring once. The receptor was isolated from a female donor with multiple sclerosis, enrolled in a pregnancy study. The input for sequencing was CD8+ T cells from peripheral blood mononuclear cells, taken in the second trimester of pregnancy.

In nucleotides, the CDR3 is TGTGCCAGTGGTACGGAGGCAACTAATGAAAAACTGTTTTTT. Amino acids: CASGTEATNEKLFF. The chain combines TRBV6-5 with TRBJ1-4; D gene unclear. The CDR3 runs to 14 residues. Trimming removed 9 bases at V and 0 bases at J, with 11 bases between. Germline CDR1 is MNHEY and CDR2 is SVGAGI.